Given below is one T cell receptor (beta chain) in context. Its antigen is not known. This record comes from a study of OX40 agonist ivuxolimab in advanced cancers. Study-wide context: Patients receiving dose escalation had hepatocellular carcinoma, melanoma, renal cell or head and neck cancer. From about 23 to 85 years was the age range, with a mean of approximately 63 years, and 70% to 85% were male.

The method was immunoSEQ multiplex PCR; TCRdb's version includes in-frame clones alone and lacks a portion of them. Altogether around 110,000 clones are present, about 93% being singletons, with the ten largest covering less than 0.2%. Germline-derived CDR1 and CDR2 are MNHNS and SASEGT. The CDR3 runs to 14 residues. V trimming: 6 bases; J trimming: 4 bases; junction bases outside the gene matches: 7. General observations from the study: In the 0.1-3.0 mg/kg groups, partial responders showed among the lowest expansion.

The genes are TRBV6-1 and TRBJ1-1; 8 bases are a match to TRBD1. The sample was CD4+ or CD8+ T cells sorted from blood, taken in a trial of the OX40 agonist ivuxolimab. The sequence derives from an adult with an advanced solid tumor such as melanoma, head and neck, liver or kidney cancer. Here the CDR3 reads CASRTRGQGTEAFF. The CDR3 DNA reads TGTGCCAGCAGGACCAGGGGGCAGGGCACTGAAGCTTTCTTT.